This record looks at one TCR beta chain sequence and its context. This clone was counted a few times. Which antigen it targets is not known. No much larger clonotype is one base removed from it; base qualities were not supplied. These data come from a study of T cell changes during pregnancy in multiple sclerosis (dated by TCRdb to about 2019). Some background on the complete study: The study examined how the T cell repertoire changed over the course of pregnancy in women with multiple sclerosis.

The CDR3, from cysteine to phenylalanine, totals 16 residues. Only the CDR3 portion is preserved as DNA: 48 bases, with reading frame beginning at the first base. The library was generated by the immunoSEQ multiplex PCR assay. TCRdb mirrors the immuneACCESS table, restricted to in-frame sequences. Some clones are absent from its copies; in checked studies, under half trace to an unresolved V gene, and the reason for the others is unknown. Here the sample has 45,000 to 60,000 clones; around 90% occur a single time. Roughly 2% of the sample comes from the top ten. The source material was peripheral blood, sampled in the first trimester of pregnancy. The TCR sequence derives from a female donor with multiple sclerosis, enrolled in a pregnancy study. Recombination joined TRBV21-1 with TRBJ1-2; the DNA was not used to check the table's D call, TRBD1. TRBV21-1 is tagged as a pseudogene. CDR3 region: CASSNRDRGPPYGYTF. The DNA reads as follows: TGTGCCAGCAGCAACCGGGACAGGGGTCCTCCCTATGGCTACACCTTC.